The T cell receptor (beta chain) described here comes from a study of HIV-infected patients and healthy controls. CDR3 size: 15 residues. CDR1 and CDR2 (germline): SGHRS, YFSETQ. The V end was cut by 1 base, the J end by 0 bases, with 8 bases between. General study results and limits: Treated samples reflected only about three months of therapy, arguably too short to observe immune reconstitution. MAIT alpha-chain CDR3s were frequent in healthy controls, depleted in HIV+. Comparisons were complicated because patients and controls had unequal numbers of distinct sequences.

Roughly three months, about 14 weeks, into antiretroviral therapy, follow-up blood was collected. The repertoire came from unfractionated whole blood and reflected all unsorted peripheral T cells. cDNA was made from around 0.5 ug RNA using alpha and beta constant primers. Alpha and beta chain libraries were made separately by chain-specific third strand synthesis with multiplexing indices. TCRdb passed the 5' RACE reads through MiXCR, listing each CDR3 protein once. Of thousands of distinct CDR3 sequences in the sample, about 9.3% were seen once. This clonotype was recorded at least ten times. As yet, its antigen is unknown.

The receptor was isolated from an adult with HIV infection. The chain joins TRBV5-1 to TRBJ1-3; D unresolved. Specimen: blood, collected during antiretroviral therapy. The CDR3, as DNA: TGCGCCAGCAGCTTGTTAAGCGACTCTGGAAACACCATATATTTT. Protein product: CASSLLSDSGNTIYF.